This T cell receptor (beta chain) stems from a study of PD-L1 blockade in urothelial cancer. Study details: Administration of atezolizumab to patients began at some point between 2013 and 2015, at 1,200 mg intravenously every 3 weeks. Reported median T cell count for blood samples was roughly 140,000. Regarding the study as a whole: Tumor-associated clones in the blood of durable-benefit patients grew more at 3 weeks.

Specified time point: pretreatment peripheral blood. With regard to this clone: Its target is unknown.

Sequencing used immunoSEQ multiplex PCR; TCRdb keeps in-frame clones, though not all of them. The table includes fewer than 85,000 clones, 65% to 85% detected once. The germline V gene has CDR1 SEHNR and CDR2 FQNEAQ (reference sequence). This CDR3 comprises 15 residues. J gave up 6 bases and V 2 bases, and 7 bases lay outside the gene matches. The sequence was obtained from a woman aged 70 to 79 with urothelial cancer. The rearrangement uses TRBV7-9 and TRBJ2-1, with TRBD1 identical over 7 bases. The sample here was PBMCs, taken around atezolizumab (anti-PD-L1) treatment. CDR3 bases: TGTGCCAGCAGCTTAATTAGGGGGCGGGTCAATGAGCAGTTCTTC. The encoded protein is CASSLIRGRVNEQFF.